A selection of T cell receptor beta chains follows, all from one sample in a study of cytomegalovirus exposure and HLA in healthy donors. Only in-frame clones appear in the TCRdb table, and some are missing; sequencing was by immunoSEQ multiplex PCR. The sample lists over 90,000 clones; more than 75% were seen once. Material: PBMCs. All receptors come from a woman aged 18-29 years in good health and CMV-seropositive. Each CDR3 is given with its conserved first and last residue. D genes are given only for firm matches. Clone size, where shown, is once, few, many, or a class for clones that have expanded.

CDR3 protein: CASSDLEQKDFYLEKLFF; CDR3 DNA: TGTGCCAGCAGTGACTTAGAGCAGAAAGACTTCTATTTGGAAAAACTGTTTTTT; V gene: TRBV2; clone size: few; J gene: TRBJ1-4; D gene: -
CDR3 protein: CASSPGLAGAEDTQYF; CDR3 DNA: TGTGCCAGCAGCCCGGGACTAGCGGGAGCGGAGGATACGCAGTATTTT; V gene: TRBV5-4; clone size: -; J gene: TRBJ2-3; D gene: TRBD2
CDR3 protein: CASSPRDYIQEAFF; CDR3 DNA: TGTGCCAGCTCACCAAGGGACTATATTCAGGAAGCTTTCTTT; V gene: TRBV18; clone size: -; J gene: TRBJ1-1; D gene: -
CDR3 protein: CASLRGRGAEAFF; CDR3 DNA: TGTGCCAGTCTCAGGGGGCGCGGGGCTGAAGCTTTCTTT; V gene: TRBV2; clone size: -; J gene: TRBJ1-1; D gene: TRBD1
CDR3 protein: CASSLPAGQGSSGELFF; CDR3 DNA: TGCGCCAGCAGCTTGCCAGCGGGACAGGGGTCCTCTGGGGAGCTGTTTTTT; V gene: TRBV5-1; clone size: once; J gene: TRBJ2-2; D gene: TRBD1
CDR3 protein: CASSHPLAGKGQETQYF; CDR3 DNA: TGCGCCAGCAGCCATCCCCTAGCGGGGAAAGGGCAAGAGACCCAGTACTTC; V gene: TRBV4-1; clone size: -; J gene: TRBJ2-5; D gene: TRBD2
CDR3 protein: CASSNATSGVTDTQYF; CDR3 DNA: TGTGCCAGCAGCAACGCCACTAGCGGGGTCACAGATACGCAGTATTTT; V gene: TRBV21-1; clone size: -; J gene: TRBJ2-3; D gene: -
CDR3 protein: CASSRDSINNQPQHF; CDR3 DNA: TGTGCCAGCAGTCGGGACAGCATCAACAATCAGCCCCAGCATTTT; V gene: TRBV2; clone size: once; J gene: TRBJ1-5; D gene: TRBD1
CDR3 protein: CASSLARGWGGGPTSRNEQFF; CDR3 DNA: TGCGCCAGCAGCCTAGCTAGAGGTTGGGGAGGGGGGCCGACAAGTAGGAATGAGCAGTTCTTC; V gene: TRBV5-1; clone size: many; J gene: TRBJ2-1; D gene: -
CDR3 protein: CASSQGDYTGELFF; CDR3 DNA: TGCGCCAGCAGCCAAGGAGATTACACCGGGGAGCTGTTTTTT; V gene: TRBV4-1; clone size: -; J gene: TRBJ2-2; D gene: -
CDR3 protein: CASSLAPRTGDTGELFF; CDR3 DNA: TGCGCCAGCAGCTTGGCCCCAAGGACAGGGGACACCGGGGAGCTGTTTTTT; V gene: TRBV5-1; clone size: -; J gene: TRBJ2-2; D gene: TRBD1
CDR3 protein: CASSDRGDRNTIYF; CDR3 DNA: TGTGCCAGCAGCGACAGGGGTGACAGAAACACCATATATTTT; V gene: TRBV2; clone size: -; J gene: TRBJ1-3; D gene: TRBD1
CDR3 protein: CASLGLSPYGYTF; CDR3 DNA: TGTGCCAGCTTGGGCCTAAGTCCTTATGGCTACACCTTC; V gene: TRBV28; clone size: -; J gene: TRBJ1-2; D gene: -
CDR3 protein: CASSLASSIRTDTQYF; CDR3 DNA: TGTGCCAGCAGCTTGGCTAGCAGCATACGCACAGATACGCAGTATTTT; V gene: TRBV7-2; clone size: once; J gene: TRBJ2-3; D gene: -
CDR3 protein: CSVAGTGGNEKLFF; CDR3 DNA: TGCAGCGTTGCAGGGACAGGGGGAAATGAAAAACTGTTTTTT; V gene: TRBV29-1; clone size: -; J gene: TRBJ1-4; D gene: TRBD1
CDR3 protein: CAGGRRGGEQFF; CDR3 DNA: TGTGCCGGAGGCAGGAGGGGCGGTGAGCAGTTCTTC; V gene: TRBV10-3; clone size: -; J gene: TRBJ2-1; D gene: -
CDR3 protein: CASSQVDRGEQYF; CDR3 DNA: TGCGCCAGCAGCCAAGTCGATAGGGGCGAGCAGTACTTC; V gene: TRBV4-1; clone size: -; J gene: TRBJ2-7; D gene: -
CDR3 protein: CASSQGAVSNQPQHF; CDR3 DNA: TGTGCCAGCAGCCAAGGGGCGGTTAGCAATCAGCCCCAGCATTTT; V gene: TRBV7-9; clone size: -; J gene: TRBJ1-5; D gene: -
CDR3 protein: CASHREGGRSYEQYF; CDR3 DNA: TGTGCCAGCCACCGTGAGGGAGGCCGCTCCTACGAGCAGTACTTC; V gene: TRBV28; clone size: -; J gene: TRBJ2-7; D gene: -
CDR3 protein: CASSHPSGGRVYGYTF; CDR3 DNA: TGTGCCAGCAGCCATCCTTCGGGCGGGAGGGTCTATGGCTACACCTTC; V gene: TRBV7-9; clone size: -; J gene: TRBJ1-2; D gene: -
CDR3 protein: CASSYSGTGGLEAFF; CDR3 DNA: TGTGCCAGCAGTTACTCCGGGACAGGGGGCCTTGAAGCTTTCTTT; V gene: TRBV6-5; clone size: few; J gene: TRBJ1-1; D gene: TRBD1
CDR3 protein: CASSPSTGAYEQYF; CDR3 DNA: TGCGCCAGCAGCCCGAGTACAGGGGCCTACGAGCAGTACTTC; V gene: TRBV5-1; clone size: -; J gene: TRBJ2-7; D gene: TRBD1
CDR3 protein: CASSVNPGSENEQYF; CDR3 DNA: TGTGCCAGCAGCGTCAATCCCGGGTCCGAGAACGAGCAGTACTTC; V gene: TRBV11-2; clone size: -; J gene: TRBJ2-7; D gene: -
CDR3 protein: CSVASGGRADTQYF; CDR3 DNA: TGCAGCGTAGCTAGCGGGGGGCGGGCAGATACGCAGTATTTT; V gene: TRBV29-1; clone size: -; J gene: TRBJ2-3; D gene: TRBD2
CDR3 protein: CASSAKGGSGGGDTQYF; CDR3 DNA: TGTGCCAGCAGCGCAAAAGGCGGTAGCGGGGGGGGAGATACGCAGTATTTT; V gene: TRBV9; clone size: -; J gene: TRBJ2-3; D gene: TRBD2
CDR3 protein: CASSQVGGADTQYF; CDR3 DNA: TGCGCCAGCAGCCAAGTCGGGGGGGCGGATACGCAGTATTTT; V gene: TRBV4-1; clone size: -; J gene: TRBJ2-3; D gene: TRBD2
CDR3 protein: CATSRVRAAHEQYF; CDR3 DNA: TGTGCCACCAGCAGAGTCAGGGCGGCACACGAGCAGTACTTC; V gene: TRBV15; clone size: once; J gene: TRBJ2-7; D gene: -
CDR3 protein: CASSSGLAGRETQYF; CDR3 DNA: TGTGCCAGCAGTTCCGGACTAGCGGGAAGGGAGACCCAGTACTTC; V gene: TRBV28; clone size: -; J gene: TRBJ2-5; D gene: TRBD2
CDR3 protein: CASSLRGDGGNEKLFF; CDR3 DNA: TGCGCCAGCAGCCTACGCGGGGACGGAGGGAATGAAAAACTGTTTTTT; V gene: TRBV4-1; clone size: -; J gene: TRBJ1-4; D gene: -
CDR3 protein: CASSPTSQETQYF; CDR3 DNA: TGTGCCAGCAGTCCGACATCTCAAGAGACCCAGTACTTC; V gene: TRBV28; clone size: -; J gene: TRBJ2-5; D gene: -
CDR3 protein: CASSLFPYAGVPRGYGYTF; CDR3 DNA: TGTGCCAGCAGTTTATTCCCCTATGCTGGGGTCCCCCGAGGGTATGGCTACACCTTC; V gene: TRBV27; clone size: -; J gene: TRBJ1-2; D gene: -
CDR3 protein: CASTSSGRASTDTQYF; CDR3 DNA: TGTGCCAGCACTTCGAGCGGGAGGGCTAGCACAGATACGCAGTATTTT; V gene: TRBV5-4; clone size: -; J gene: TRBJ2-3; D gene: TRBD2
CDR3 protein: CASSLRGWGSNEKLFF; CDR3 DNA: TGTGCCAGCAGCCTACGGGGGTGGGGTTCTAATGAAAAACTGTTTTTT; V gene: TRBV7-2; clone size: -; J gene: TRBJ1-4; D gene: -
CDR3 protein: CASSTSTHGYTF; CDR3 DNA: TGTGCCAGCAGCACTTCAACCCATGGCTACACCTTC; V gene: TRBV7-9; clone size: -; J gene: TRBJ1-2; D gene: -
CDR3 protein: CASSQQGVYGYTF; CDR3 DNA: TGTGCCAGCTCCCAACAGGGGGTATATGGCTACACCTTC; V gene: TRBV18; clone size: -; J gene: TRBJ1-2; D gene: TRBD1
CDR3 protein: CASSFVESNYGYTF; CDR3 DNA: TGTGCCAGCAGCTTTGTTGAGAGTAACTATGGCTACACCTTC; V gene: TRBV13; clone size: -; J gene: TRBJ1-2; D gene: -
CDR3 protein: CASSLDRPRGGYTF; CDR3 DNA: TGCGCCAGCAGCTTGGACAGGCCGCGGGGTGGCTACACCTTC; V gene: TRBV5-1; clone size: -; J gene: TRBJ1-2; D gene: -
CDR3 protein: CASSTGVGGEQYF; CDR3 DNA: TGTGCCAGCAGTACAGGGGTTGGTGGCGAGCAGTACTTC; V gene: TRBV6-1; clone size: once; J gene: TRBJ2-7; D gene: TRBD1
CDR3 protein: CASSYRGLGETQYF; CDR3 DNA: TGTGCCAGCAGTTACAGGGGGCTTGGAGAGACCCAGTACTTC; V gene: TRBV6-5; clone size: -; J gene: TRBJ2-5; D gene: TRBD1
CDR3 protein: CASSRGRGEQYF; CDR3 DNA: TGTGCCAGCAGCCGCGGGAGGGGCGAGCAGTACTTC; V gene: TRBV5-6; clone size: -; J gene: TRBJ2-7; D gene: TRBD2
CDR3 protein: CASSLALRSGANVLTF; CDR3 DNA: TGTGCCAGCAGCTTAGCGCTACGCTCTGGGGCCAACGTCCTGACTTTC; V gene: TRBV7-6; clone size: -; J gene: TRBJ2-6; D gene: -
CDR3 protein: CASSPKGGGGQETQYF; CDR3 DNA: TGTGCCAGCAGCCCCAAAGGGGGAGGGGGCCAAGAGACCCAGTACTTC; V gene: TRBV4-2; clone size: -; J gene: TRBJ2-5; D gene: -
CDR3 protein: CASSLKRGGNNEQFF; CDR3 DNA: TGTGCCAGCAGCTTAAAGCGGGGGGGTAACAATGAGCAGTTCTTC; V gene: TRBV7-3; clone size: -; J gene: TRBJ2-1; D gene: TRBD2
CDR3 protein: CASSAQGRGYNEQFF; CDR3 DNA: TGTGCCAGCAGCGCTCAGGGTAGGGGATACAATGAGCAGTTCTTC; V gene: TRBV9; clone size: -; J gene: TRBJ2-1; D gene: -
CDR3 protein: CASSSGDRYPQETQYF; CDR3 DNA: TGTGCCAGCAGCTCCGGGGACAGGTACCCTCAAGAGACCCAGTACTTC; V gene: TRBV7-8; clone size: -; J gene: TRBJ2-5; D gene: TRBD1
CDR3 protein: CASSPPLRGGAQETQYF; CDR3 DNA: TGTGCCAGCAGCCCCCCATTGAGGGGGGGGGCCCAAGAGACCCAGTACTTC; V gene: TRBV7-9; clone size: -; J gene: TRBJ2-5; D gene: -
CDR3 protein: CASSSSGMELFF; CDR3 DNA: TGTGCCAGCAGCTCTAGCGGGATGGAGCTGTTTTTT; V gene: TRBV7-3; clone size: -; J gene: TRBJ2-2; D gene: TRBD2
CDR3 protein: CASSSLQGAEAFF; CDR3 DNA: TGTGCCAGCAGCTCACTCCAGGGGGCGGAAGCTTTCTTT; V gene: TRBV11-3; clone size: -; J gene: TRBJ1-1; D gene: TRBD1